Sequencing of this TCR beta chain was carried out in a study of cytomegalovirus exposure and HLA in healthy donors. About the research overall: Within an early data release were roughly 83 million unique TCRs drawn from HLA-typed donors.

Primers included in the PCR were 60 Vbeta and 13 Jbeta primers. Repertoires were generated with immunoSEQ multiplex PCR, while TCRdb's copy carries only in-frame clones and drops some. The sample has just over 200,000 clones. This CDR3 region has 14 residues. V was clipped by 6 bases and J by 2 bases, with 14 bases between them. The germline V gene encodes CDR1 MDHEN and CDR2 SYDVKM. Source material: PBMCs. The sequence derives from a girl aged 2 to 10 in good health and CMV-seropositive. The rearrangement joins TRBV28 to TRBJ2-7; a possible D gene is TRBD1 (6 bases). The CDR3 sequence is CASRPQGPTYEQYF. The CDR3, as DNA: TGTGCCAGCAGACCCCAGGGGCCGACCTACGAGCAGTACTTC.